These 10 T cell receptor beta chains were all obtained from the same sample, sequenced in a study of shared clonotypes between healthy human individuals. Libraries were prepared by immunoSEQ multiplex PCR; TCRdb keeps only in-frame clonotypes and omits some of them. In the table there are about 2.4 million clones, 93% of which are singletons. Sequencing was done on a sample of naive CD4+ T cells from PBMCs. Subset of the sample: CD45RA+ positively selected. Every receptor here comes from a man aged 18 to 30 in good health. Some clones in this sample may be carry-over from other donors' samples.

In its sample, this clone was seen a few times. The V gene is TRBV10-3, the J gene TRBJ1-2; D is possibly TRBD1 (5 bases). The CDR3 is made up of 12 amino acids. Germline V lookup: CDR1 ENHRY, CDR2 SYGVKD. With 10 bases removed from V and 2 bases from J, the gap between germline ends came to 11 bases. The CDR3 sequence: CATRDGNYGYTF. CDR3 DNA sequence: TGTGCCACCCGGGACGGCAACTATGGCTACACCTTC.

The rearrangement joins TRBV29-1 to TRBJ2-3; possible D gene TRBD2, 6 bases. With 4 bases removed from V and 2 bases from J, the gap between germline ends came to 13 bases. There are 14 residues in the CDR3. Looked up from germline, CDR1 is SQVTM and CDR2 is ANQGSEA. Here the CDR3 reads CSVVQTGVTDTQYF. CDR3 in DNA: TGCAGCGTTGTCCAGACGGGAGTCACAGATACGCAGTATTTT.

The V gene is TRBV7-9, the J gene TRBJ2-3; weak D call: TRBD2 (5 bases). The CDR3 runs 15 residues. The germline V gene has CDR1 SEHNR and CDR2 FQNEAQ (reference sequence). With 2 bases removed from V and 3 bases from J, the gap between germline ends came to 12 bases. For the CDR3, the DNA is TGTGCCAGCAGCTTATCGAAGCCGGGGACAGATACGCAGTATTTT. Encoded protein: CASSLSKPGTDTQYF.

This clone was observed once. The J gene is TRBJ2-2, the V gene TRBV6-5; D not resolved. CDR1 and CDR2 from the germline V gene are MNHEY and SVGAGI. CDR3 length: 11 residues. Trimming took off 7 bases at V and 5 bases at J, with 5 bases between the two ends. The CDR3 DNA follows: TGTGCCAGCACGAGGACCGGGGAGCTGTTTTTT. Translation gives CASTRTGELFF.

Concerning this clone itself: Other DNA sequences within the sample encode an identical CDR3. The chain combines TRBV5-4 with TRBJ2-1; unclear D gene. The germline gives CDR1 SGHNT, CDR2 YYREEE (reference sequence). Trimming cost V 1 base and J 5 bases, with 7 bases left between them. The CDR3 spans 13 residues. CDR3 coding DNA: TGTGCCAGCAGCTTGCCTAGTAACAATGAGCAGTTCTTC. This sequence encodes CASSLPSNNEQFF.

As regards this clone: Within the sample, other DNA sequences also encode this same CDR3. This chain's CDR3 is CASSVTSGNYEQYF. The CDR3 DNA reads as TGTGCCAGCAGCGTGACTAGCGGGAACTACGAGCAGTACTTC. The rearrangement links TRBV9 to TRBJ2-7; 11 bases are a match to TRBD2. There are 14 residues in the CDR3. Losses at the gene ends were 2 bases for V and 3 bases for J; bases not matched to a gene: 1. CDR1 SGDLS and CDR2 YYNGEE come from the germline V gene. The entire variable domain, with the rest obtained from reference TRBV9 and TRBJ2-7, is as follows: DSGVTQTPKHLITATGQRVTLRCSPRSGDLSVYWYQQSLDQGLQFLIQYYNGEERAKGNILERFSAQQFPDLHSELNLSSLELGDSALYFCASSVTSGNYEQYFGPGTRLTVT.

The chain joins TRBV28 to TRBJ2-1; D remains ambiguous. This CDR3 has 15 amino acids. Trimming left V 10 bases short and J 2 bases short, with 18 bases between. CDR1 and CDR2 (germline): MDHEN, SYDVKM. In nucleotides, the CDR3 is TGTGCCATCAAGGGTCGAGGCACAGCCTACAATGAGCAGTTCTTC. This sequence encodes CAIKGRGTAYNEQFF.

The V call is TRBV7-3, the J call TRBJ2-7; 10 bases are shared with TRBD2. This CDR3 is 17 amino acids long. The trim removed 6 bases at V and 0 bases at J, leaving 11 bases unmatched. The germline CDR1 and CDR2 sequences are SGHTA and FQGTGA. The DNA of the CDR3 is TGTGCCAGCAGATTACGGTGGGGGACTAGCGACTCCTACGAGCAGTACTTC. Translated: CASRLRWGTSDSYEQYF.

The CDR3 nucleotides read TGTGCCAGCAGTTACTTGGGCATCGCAAACGAGCAGTACTTC. Amino acid sequence: CASSYLGIANEQYF. The chain uses TRBV6-5 and TRBJ2-5; D gene uncertain. The DNA matches TRBJ2-7 better at its end, which makes the J call doubtful. Looked up from germline, CDR1 is MNHEY and CDR2 is SVGAGI. This CDR3 has 14 residues.

The chain has TRBV5-4 and TRBJ2-3; D might be TRBD1 (6 bases). CDR3 length: 17 residues. Trimming pared 0 bases from V and 4 bases from J, leaving 18 bases between. CDR1 SGHNT and CDR2 YYREEE come from the germline V gene (reference sequence). DNA for the CDR3: TGTGCCAGCAGCTTGGTCCGGGCAGGGGCCCTCCCAGATACGCAGTATTTT. Translating it yields CASSLVRAGALPDTQYF. Looking up the rest from reference TRBV5-4 and TRBJ2-3 gives the full variable domain: ETGVTQSPTHLIKTRGQQVTLRCSSQSGHNTVSWYQQALGQGPQFIFQYYREEENGRGNFPPRFSGLQFPNYSSELNVNALELDDSALYLCASSLVRAGALPDTQYFGPGTRLTVL.